What follows describes a single TCR beta chain. The source of the sample is a study of blood T cells in healthy people across ages. Sample-barcoded 5' priming and a J-beta primer mix drove a second PCR of roughly 6 to 12 cycles. TCRdb ran MiXCR on the 5' RACE reads and lists one entry per CDR3 protein. Found here are hundreds of thousands of distinct CDR3 sequences, roughly half of them singletons; the top ten hold around an eighth. V gave up 4 bases and J gave up 7 bases, with 7 bases separating them. The CDR3 extends over 10 amino acids. Germline-derived CDR1 and CDR2 are DFQATT and SNEGSKA (reference sequence).

The sequencing sample was made of blood. This TCR derives from a woman older than 75 in good health. The J gene is TRBJ1-2, the V gene TRBV20-1; D uncertain. The CDR3 reads CSAITGGYTF. CDR3 nucleotides: TGCAGTGCTATAACGGGTGGCTACACCTTC.